This T cell receptor beta chain was observed in a study of blood T cell repertoires in COVID-19. Method: immunoSEQ multiplex PCR; TCRdb's copy keeps in-frame clones and lacks some. The data hold about 260,000 clones, with about 91% observed a single time. The sequencing input was peripheral blood. The TCR sequence derives from a person aged 18-35 years with COVID-19, enrolled during active disease.

The CDR3 nucleotides are TGCGCCAGCAGCCAAGATTGGGACTCTCAAGAGACCCAGTACTTC. Translated, it gives CASSQDWDSQETQYF. The chain combines TRBV4-3 with TRBJ2-5; D is possibly TRBD2 (6 bases). CDR3 length: 15 amino acids. Germline assignment: CDR1 LGHNA and CDR2 YSLEER. V gave up 0 bases and J gave up 2 bases, with 10 bases separating them.